This T cell receptor (beta chain) was documented in a study of metastatic and nonmetastatic thyroid tumors. The overall study: Repertoires from malignant and benign thyroid patients were compared across blood and tumor or nodule tissue.

By proportion, this clone is medium-sized. With MiXCR, TCRdb reprocessed the PCR reads. The sample records some 16,000 clones, 20% to 25% being singletons. Trimming took off 2 bases at V and 5 bases at J, with 9 bases between the two ends. Germline V gene data show CDR1 as MNHEY and CDR2 as SVGEGT. The CDR3 spans 13 residues. Each patient went into thyroid surgery without having received any treatment. The clonotype originates from a male donor with papillary thyroid cancer or a benign thyroid nodule (not recorded which). Some clones in this sample may be carry-over from other donors' samples. J is TRBJ2-5 and V is TRBV6-2 or TRBV6-3, with D perhaps matching TRBD2 (5 bases). Input material: tumor tissue. CDR3 loop: CASSYTRRETQYF. In nucleotides, the CDR3 is TGTGCCAGCAGTTACACGAGGAGGGAGACCCAGTACTTC.